The 32 T cell receptor beta chains below were found in one sample sequenced in a study of cytomegalovirus exposure and HLA in healthy donors. Primers: 60 Vbeta forward and 13 Jbeta reverse. Profiling relied on immunoSEQ multiplex PCR, and the TCRdb table lists in-frame clones only, not all of them. The sample has under 75,000 clones, roughly 85% seen once. Sequenced sample: PBMCs. These receptors were collected from a woman in her 30s in good health and CMV-seronegative.

The genes are TRBV7-2 and TRBJ1-5; 7 bases line up with TRBD1. CDR3 length equals 15 residues. V was pared by 1 base and J by 7 bases, with 7 bases of the junction left unmatched. CDR1 and CDR2 (germline): SGHTA, FQGNSA. CDR3 in DNA: TGTGCCAGCAGCTTAGGGGCAGGGGGAGAGCAGCCCCAGCATTTT. Its translation is CASSLGAGGEQPQHF.

The chain combines TRBV13 with TRBJ2-5; D not resolved. CDR1 and CDR2 (germline): PRHDT, FYEKMQ (reference sequence). CDR3 length equals 15 residues. Trimming stripped 4 bases from V and 0 bases from J, with 12 bases between. The CDR3 DNA sequence: TGTGCCAGCAGCTCTAAACAGACGTACCAAGAGACCCAGTACTTC. This encodes CASSSKQTYQETQYF.

V is TRBV27 and J is TRBJ2-1; 12 nucleotides match TRBD1. Germline-derived CDR1 and CDR2 are MNHEY and SMNVEV (reference sequence). V shed 2 bases and J 8 bases; nucleotides not matched to a gene: 7. This CDR3 region has 16 residues. The CDR3 bases are TGTGCCAGCAGTTTAGCCCCGGGACAGGGGGCGTATGAGCAGTTCTTC. Translating it yields CASSLAPGQGAYEQFF.

This clone was observed a handful of times. The rearrangement joins TRBV10-3 to TRBJ1-1; D perhaps matches TRBD1 (5 bases). The CDR3 is 14 residues long. Germline assignment: CDR1 ENHRY and CDR2 SYGVKD. The V and J ends lost 6 bases and 0 bases respectively, with 11 bases between them. The DNA of the CDR3 is TGTGCCATCAGAGAGACAGCCATGAACACTGAAGCTTTCTTT. Protein sequence: CAIRETAMNTEAFF.

The chain has TRBV11-1 and TRBJ1-1; possibly TRBD1 for D (6 bases). CDR1 is SGHAT, CDR2 FQDESV, per germline (reference sequence). The ends were cut back, 5 bases at V and 5 bases at J, with 15 bases in the middle. There are 14 residues in the CDR3. For the CDR3, the DNA is TGTGCCAGCAGCCCTGACAGGCTCGGGACTGAAGCTTTCTTT. This codes for CASSPDRLGTEAFF.

This chain connects TRBV12-5 to TRBJ1-1, with unresolved D. V was trimmed by 7 bases and J by 1 base, leaving 10 bases between them. The germline gives CDR1 LGHNT, CDR2 FRNRAP. The CDR3 contains 13 residues. In nucleotides, the CDR3 is TGTGCTAGTGACCTCAGGCAGAACACTGAAGCTTTCTTT. This codes for CASDLRQNTEAFF.

The chain is built from TRBV25-1 and TRBJ2-5; 8 bases match TRBD1. The germline gives CDR1 MGHDK, CDR2 SYGVNS. V trimming: 1 base; J trimming: 5 bases; junction bases outside the gene matches: 9. The CDR3 runs 16 residues. This CDR3 reads CASSEFRTGTAETQYF. DNA for the CDR3: TGTGCCAGCAGTGAATTCCGGACAGGGACGGCCGAGACCCAGTACTTC.

DNA for the CDR3: TGCGCCAGCAGCCAAGATGAAGGGGCCTATGGCTACACCTTC. Its translation: CASSQDEGAYGYTF. V is TRBV4-3 and J is TRBJ1-2; TRBD1 is a possible D gene (5 bases). The germline V gene has CDR1 LGHNA and CDR2 YSLEER. The germline V and J ends were trimmed by 0 bases and 4 bases, with 9 bases remaining between them. The CDR3 length is 14 residues.

The chain links TRBV7-9 to TRBJ1-2; perhaps TRBD1 as D (5 bases). Germline values: CDR1 SEHNR, CDR2 FQNEAQ (reference sequence). The CDR3 spans 12 residues. The CDR3 nucleotides read TGTTCCACCCATTGGGGCGGAGATGGCTACACCTTC. Protein: CSTHWGGDGYTF.

The count of this clone is one. The chain is built from TRBV21-1 and TRBJ1-1; TRBD1, the table's D call, lacks a check against the DNA. TRBV21-1 is designated a pseudogene. The CDR3 is 18 amino acids. The chain's CDR3 is CASSKSHDRGKMNTEAFF. The CDR3 DNA sequence: TGTGCCAGCAGCAAATCCCATGACAGGGGTAAAATGAACACTGAAGCTTTCTTT.

CDR3 sequence: CASSWGGDGYTF. CDR3 sequence (DNA): TGTGCCAGCAGTTGGGGGGGGGATGGCTACACCTTC. J is TRBJ1-2 and V is TRBV28, with TRBD1 as a possible D gene (5 bases). This CDR3 spans 12 amino acids. V lost 4 bases to trimming and J lost 6 bases, with 9 bases between them. Germline V gene lookup returns CDR1 MDHEN and CDR2 SYDVKM.

This clone was recorded only once. V usage is TRBV5-8 and J usage is TRBJ2-1, with a possible D match to TRBD1 (5 bases). V was cut by 9 bases and J by 8 bases, with 18 bases left in between. Per the germline V gene, CDR1 is SGHTS and CDR2 is YDEGEE. CDR3 length equals 13 residues. The CDR3 here is CATRPRGSYEQFF. The CDR3 DNA reads as TGTGCCACCCGCCCTAGGGGAAGTTATGAGCAGTTCTTC.

CDR3 region: CASSSKQAAEAFF. In nucleotides, the CDR3 is TGTGCCAGCAGCTCCAAACAGGCAGCTGAAGCTTTCTTT. V is TRBV7-6 and J is TRBJ1-1; D is possibly TRBD1 (5 bases). Germline V gene data show CDR1 as SGHVS and CDR2 as FNYEAQ. The ends were cut back, 4 bases at V and 6 bases at J, with 12 bases in the middle. The CDR3 totals 13 residues.

V usage is TRBV7-9 and J usage is TRBJ1-1; a weak D match, TRBD1 (5 bases). V lost 6 bases to trimming and J lost 11 bases, with 19 bases between them. The germline V gene encodes CDR1 SEHNR and CDR2 FQNEAQ (reference sequence). This CDR3 has 13 amino acids. DNA of the CDR3: TGTGCCAGCAGTTCCATGCCCGGGGGAGGCGCTTTCTTT. It is translated as CASSSMPGGGAFF.

The chain couples TRBV30 to TRBJ1-2, with 12 nucleotides matching TRBD1. Germline loops: CDR1 GTSNPN, CDR2 SVGIG (reference sequence). The CDR3 consists of 16 residues. J lost 8 bases, V lost 2 bases, and 12 bases had no gene match. The CDR3 is CAWSYHRDRGRQGYTF. As DNA, the CDR3 is TGTGCCTGGAGTTATCACCGGGACAGGGGGCGGCAGGGCTACACCTTC. The full variable domain, rest sourced from reference TRBV30 and TRBJ1-2, is SQTIHQWPATLVQPVGSPLSLECTVEGTSNPNLYWYRQAAGRGLQLLFYSVGIGQISSEVPQNLSASRPQDRQFILSSKKLLLSDSGFYLCAWSYHRDRGRQGYTFGSGTRLTVV.

This chain's CDR3 is CASSSPETSGRFTDTQYF. The CDR3, as DNA: TGTGCCAGCAGTTCCCCTGAGACTAGCGGGAGGTTCACAGATACGCAGTATTTT. The chain recombines TRBV27 with TRBJ2-3; TRBD2 matches 13 bases. CDR1 is MNHEY and CDR2 is SMNVEV in the germline V gene (reference sequence). This CDR3 is built from 18 residues. V dropped 4 bases and J dropped 2; count of bases not matched to a gene: 9.

This sequence joins TRBV6-5 and TRBJ1-1; the D gene is possibly TRBD1 (6 bases). CDR1 is MNHEY and CDR2 is SVGAGI in the germline V gene. V shed 4 bases and J shed 3 bases, with 12 bases lying between them. There are 14 residues in the CDR3. The CDR3, as DNA: TGTGCCAGCAGTTCCCTTACAGGGCACACTGAAGCTTTCTTT. The encoded protein is CASSSLTGHTEAFF.

This clone was detected a few times. This sequence joins TRBV6-5 and TRBJ1-3; D remains unclear. This CDR3 has 12 residues. Trimming removed 8 bases from V and 0 bases from J, with 5 bases in between. CDR1 and CDR2 (germline): MNHEY, SVGAGI. CDR3 amino acids: CASGRSGNTIYF. The CDR3 nucleotides are TGTGCCAGCGGGCGCTCTGGAAACACCATATATTTT.

The chain links TRBV29-1 to TRBJ2-5; TRBD2 might be the D (6 bases). The germline gives CDR1 SQVTM, CDR2 ANQGSEA. Deletions cut 5 bases from V and 3 bases from J, with 10 bases between. The CDR3 sequence is 12 residues long. CDR3 DNA: TGCAGCGTTATCCCGGGGGAAGAGACCCAGTACTTC. Amino acids: CSVIPGEETQYF.

J is TRBJ1-1 and V is TRBV6-5; 8 nucleotides agree with TRBD1. Germline trimming cut 6 bases from V and 1 base from J; bases unmatched to any gene: 4. This CDR3 is 14 amino acids long. CDR1 and CDR2 (germline): MNHEY, SVGAGI. The chain's CDR3 is CASSLTGANTEAFF. DNA for the CDR3: TGTGCCAGCAGCCTGACAGGGGCGAACACTGAAGCTTTCTTT.

A few counts support this clone. J is TRBJ1-6 and V is TRBV21-1; the listed D gene, TRBD1, was not tested against the DNA. TRBV21-1 is labeled a pseudogene. The CDR3 loop spans 16 amino acids. CDR3 coding DNA: TGTGCCAGCAGGAAAAAGAGGGGACAGGGCTGGTCACCCCTCCACTTT. Amino acid sequence: CASRKKRGQGWSPLHF.

The rearrangement joins TRBV7-9 to TRBJ2-5; 8 bases match TRBD1. TRBJ2-7 explains the end of the DNA better; the J call may be wrong. Germline assignment: CDR1 SEHNR and CDR2 FQNEAQ (reference sequence). CDR3 length: 13 residues. The CDR3 sequence is CASSPQGVGEQYF. The CDR3 DNA follows: TGTGCCAGCAGCCCACAGGGGGTGGGCGAGCAGTACTTC.

The chain is built from TRBV11-2 and TRBJ1-2; D is unresolved. Germline CDR1 reads SGHAT; CDR2 reads FQNNGV. The CDR3 consists of 13 residues. Trimming removed 5 bases from V and 5 bases from J, with 12 bases in between. DNA for the CDR3: TGTGCCAGCAGCCCAGACAATTCTTATGGCTACACCTTC. This gives the protein CASSPDNSYGYTF. Supplemented by reference TRBV11-2 and TRBJ1-2, the full variable domain reads EAGVAQSPRYKIIEKRQSVAFWCNPISGHATLYWYQQILGQGPKLLIQFQNNGVVDDSQLPKDRFSAERLKGVDSTLKIQPAKLEDSAVYLCASSPDNSYGYTFGSGTRLTVV.

This chain connects TRBV6-1 to TRBJ2-3; tentative D call: TRBD2 (5 bases). The CDR3 totals 15 residues. V was shortened by 5 bases and J by 6 bases, with 18 bases between the two germline ends. The germline CDR1 and CDR2 sequences are MNHNS and SASEGT. The CDR3 region is CASSINSVRGDTQYF. The CDR3 nucleotides are TGTGCCAGCAGTATAAATAGCGTCAGAGGGGATACGCAGTATTTT.

The V call is TRBV7-9, the J call TRBJ1-4, with D hard to call. Trimming pared 1 base from V and 5 bases from J, leaving 11 bases between. This CDR3 is 15 amino acids long. The germline gives CDR1 SEHNR, CDR2 FQNEAQ (reference sequence). Written as DNA, the CDR3 is TGTGCCAGCAGCTTAGTTTCGGGGAGCAATGAAAAACTGTTTTTT. This translates into CASSLVSGSNEKLFF.

The chain links TRBV5-4 to TRBJ1-4; 9 bases match TRBD1. The CDR3 loop spans 14 amino acids. Trimming took 1 base from V and 6 from J; bases not matched to a gene: 1. Germline loops: CDR1 SGHNT, CDR2 YYREEE (reference sequence). The CDR3 DNA sequence: TGTGCCAGCAGCTTGACAGGGGGCGATGAAAAACTGTTTTTT. This encodes CASSLTGGDEKLFF.

The rearrangement links TRBV7-9 to TRBJ2-7; D is uncertain. CDR3 length: 11 residues. Germline V gives CDR1 SEHNR, CDR2 FQNEAQ (reference sequence). V was pared by 2 bases and J by 4 bases, with 3 bases between. The CDR3 protein is CASSLRYEQYF. CDR3 DNA: TGTGCCAGCAGCTTACGGTACGAGCAGTACTTC.

The J gene is TRBJ2-1, the V gene TRBV7-2, with D unresolved. With 2 bases removed from V and 6 bases from J, the gap between germline ends came to 5 bases. CDR1 and CDR2 (germline): SGHTA, FQGNSA. CDR3 size: 12 residues. The CDR3 DNA sequence: TGTGCCAGCAGCTTAATGAGCAATGAGCAGTTCTTC. This encodes CASSLMSNEQFF.

The chain employs TRBV12-5 and TRBJ1-5; 8 nucleotides line up with TRBD1. Losses at the gene ends were 6 bases for V and 3 bases for J; bases not matched to a gene: 1. CDR3 length: 13 residues. The germline gives CDR1 LGHNT, CDR2 FRNRAP. In DNA, the CDR3 is TGTGCTAGTGGCAGGGGGCTCAATCAGCCCCAGCATTTT. It codes for CASGRGLNQPQHF.

The V gene is TRBV5-1, the J gene TRBJ1-1, with 8 nucleotides matching TRBD1. This CDR3 is built from 15 residues. Germline assignment: CDR1 SGHRS and CDR2 YFSETQ. V was pared by 6 bases and J by 1 base, with 8 bases of the junction left unmatched. CDR3 protein: CASTDWGTGNTEAFF. The CDR3 DNA reads as TGCGCCAGCACCGATTGGGGGACAGGGAACACTGAAGCTTTCTTT.

The chain has TRBV30 and TRBJ2-7, with D possibly TRBD2 on 6 matching bases. CDR1 is GTSNPN and CDR2 is SVGIG in the germline V gene (reference sequence). CDR3 length: 14 residues. Trimming removed 2 bases at V and 2 bases at J, with 13 bases between. This chain's CDR3 is CAWSTGTGAYEQYF. For the CDR3, the DNA is TGTGCCTGGAGTACCGGGACGGGAGCCTACGAGCAGTACTTC.

The J gene is TRBJ2-1, the V gene TRBV9; 8 nucleotides line up with TRBD2. The germline V gene has CDR1 SGDLS and CDR2 YYNGEE. CDR3 length: 15 residues. After removal of 1 base from V and 3 bases from J, the junction contained 3 bases not matched to a gene. The CDR3 DNA is TGTGCCAGCAGCGTAAGACTAGCGAACTACAATGAGCAGTTCTTC. Its translation: CASSVRLANYNEQFF.